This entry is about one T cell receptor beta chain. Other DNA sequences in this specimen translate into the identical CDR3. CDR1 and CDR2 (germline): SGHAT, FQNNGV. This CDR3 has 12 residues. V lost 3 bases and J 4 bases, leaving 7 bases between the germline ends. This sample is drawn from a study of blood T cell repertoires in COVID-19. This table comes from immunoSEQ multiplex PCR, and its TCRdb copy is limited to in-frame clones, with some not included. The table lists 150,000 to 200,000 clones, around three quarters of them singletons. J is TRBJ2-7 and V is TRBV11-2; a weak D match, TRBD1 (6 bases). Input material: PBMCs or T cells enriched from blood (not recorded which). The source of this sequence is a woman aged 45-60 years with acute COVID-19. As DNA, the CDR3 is TGTGCCAGCAGCTTGGGGGCGTACGAGCAGTACGTC. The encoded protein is CASSLGAYEQYV.